Listed below are T cell receptor beta chains from one sample, sequenced in a study of shared clonotypes between healthy human individuals. Here immunoSEQ multiplex PCR was the method, and the copy in TCRdb shows in-frame clones only, minus some. The sample has 2.5 million or so clones, about 92% seen once. Sequencing input: naive CD4+ T cells sorted from blood. Receptors originate from a man aged 18 to 30 in good health. Both conserved end residues are part of each CDR3. D genes are given only for firm matches. Expanded clones are given a class, and other clones once, few, many or no size at all.

TRBJ1-2	TRBV28	NA	TRBD1	13	CASSWTGSEGYTF	TGTGCCAGCAGTTGGACAGGGTCTGAGGGCTACACCTTC
TRBJ2-5	TRBV2	NA	NA	16	CASIVIRGNPAETQYF	TGTGCCAGCATTGTAATTCGCGGGAACCCAGCAGAGACCCAGTACTTC
TRBJ2-1	TRBV5-1	once	TRBD1	16	CASSLGVGQGGDEQFF	TGCGCCAGCAGCTTGGGCGTGGGACAGGGGGGCGATGAGCAGTTCTTC
TRBJ1-2	TRBV6-6	NA	TRBD1	14	CASSGGQGAYGYTF	TGTGCCAGCAGTGGAGGACAGGGGGCCTATGGCTACACCTTC
TRBJ2-5	TRBV9	NA	TRBD1	18	CASSISSGQGKFQETQYF	TGTGCCAGCAGCATAAGTTCGGGACAGGGGAAGTTCCAAGAGACCCAGTACTTC
TRBJ2-2	TRBV9	NA	TRBD1	18	CASSTAPGQDLNTGELFF	TGTGCCAGCAGCACTGCTCCGGGACAGGACCTGAACACCGGGGAGCTGTTTTTT
TRBJ1-3	TRBV6-1	NA	NA	13	CASSGELGNTIYF	TGTGCCAGCAGTGGGGAGTTGGGAAACACCATATATTTT
TRBJ2-7	TRBV15	NA	TRBD1	16	CATSAKITGGKNEQYF	TGTGCCACCAGCGCCAAAATAACAGGGGGCAAGAACGAGCAGTACTTC
TRBJ1-5	TRBV4-1	NA	NA	18	CASSQENPNGYSNQPQHF	TGCGCCAGCAGCCAAGAGAACCCTAACGGGTATAGCAATCAGCCCCAGCATTTT
TRBJ2-1	TRBV19	NA	TRBD2	15	CASSTSGTSPNEQFF	TGTGCCAGTAGTACATCCGGGACTAGTCCCAATGAGCAGTTCTTC
TRBJ2-3	TRBV5-6	NA	NA	14	CASKAIGVTDTQYF	TGTGCCAGCAAAGCCATTGGAGTCACAGATACGCAGTATTTT
TRBJ2-7	TRBV6-1	NA	TRBD1	14	CASRVTGGSYEQYF	TGTGCCAGCAGGGTAACAGGGGGCTCCTACGAGCAGTACTTC
TRBJ2-7	TRBV5-5	NA	TRBD1	13	CASSPDRGYEQYF	TGTGCCAGCAGCCCAGACAGGGGCTACGAGCAGTACTTC
TRBJ1-1	TRBV6-6	NA	NA	12	CASSGLDTEAFF	TGTGCCAGCAGCGGCTTAGACACTGAAGCTTTCTTT
TRBJ1-1	TRBV7-2	few	NA	14	CASSLAGIRGEAFF	TGTGCCAGCAGCTTAGCAGGGATCAGGGGTGAAGCTTTCTTT
TRBJ2-3	TRBV7-2	NA	TRBD2	15	CASSLGLGGTDTQYF	TGTGCCAGCAGCCTGGGACTAGGGGGCACAGATACGCAGTATTTT
TRBJ1-2	TRBV18	NA	TRBD1	14	CASSLDRDSHGYTF	TGTGCCAGCTCACTCGACCGGGACAGTCATGGCTACACCTTC
TRBJ2-2	TRBV30	NA	NA	14	CAWGPAGSTGELFF	TGTGCCTGGGGCCCGGCAGGCTCTACCGGGGAGCTGTTTTTT
TRBJ2-3	TRBV2	NA	NA	13	CASRLTATDTQYF	TGTGCCAGCAGGTTGACAGCCACAGATACGCAGTATTTT
TRBJ1-1	TRBV6-5	NA	TRBD1	14	CASSSPGQWTEAFF	TGTGCCAGCAGTTCGCCGGGACAGTGGACTGAAGCTTTCTTT
TRBJ2-4	TRBV27	NA	NA	15	CASRPDLEAKNIQYF	TGTGCCAGCAGACCGGACTTAGAAGCCAAAAACATTCAGTACTTC